A single sample is the source of the 28 T cell receptor beta chains below, sequenced in a study of beta chain features in type 1 diabetes. General study points: The study found moderately but significantly shorter TCRB CDR3s in all four CD4+ subsets of Type 1 diabetes patients.

What these receptors recognize is not known. Investigators reverse transcribed all isolated RNA, so they sequenced expressed TCRB transcripts. The method was immunoSEQ multiplex PCR; TCRdb's version includes in-frame clones alone and lacks a portion of them. This table has 600,000 or so clones, over 12% appearing once. The sample comprised naive CD4+ T cells from blood. These receptors all come from a young man with type 1 diabetes.

The CDR3 DNA is TGTGCCAGCAGCTCTGGACAGGGATACTATGGCTACACCTTC. Translated, it gives CASSSGQGYYGYTF. This rearrangement joins TRBV7-8 to TRBJ1-2; 8 nucleotides match TRBD1. CDR1 SGHVS and CDR2 FQNEAQ come from the germline V gene. The CDR3 is 14 amino acids. The J segment lost 3 bases and the V segment lost 4 bases, leaving 4 bases of the junction unmatched.

This clone has only a few counts. V gene TRBV2 combines with J gene TRBJ1-5, with D tentatively TRBD1 (5 bases). The germline V gene has CDR1 SNHLY and CDR2 FYNNEI. This CDR3 contains 13 residues. Trimming took 8 bases from V and 6 from J, leaving 14 bases between them. The CDR3 DNA is TGTGCCAGCGGGGCGGGTTGGGCTCAGCCCCAGCATTTT. It codes for CASGAGWAQPQHF.

This rearrangement joins TRBV20-1 to TRBJ2-1; D is ambiguous. The germline gives CDR1 DFQATT, CDR2 SNEGSKA (reference sequence). This CDR3 is 11 amino acids long. CDR3 loop: CSEMEISKQFF. CDR3 DNA: TGCAGCGAGATGGAGATTAGTAAGCAGTTCTTC.

There are a few counts of this clone. The rearrangement links TRBV18 to TRBJ2-3; no clear D gene. CDR1 is KGHSH and CDR2 is LQKENI in the germline V gene. CDR3 length: 14 residues. Trimming pared 0 bases from V and 0 bases from J, leaving 4 bases between. DNA for the CDR3: TGTGCCAGCTCACCACCGGCCAGCACAGATACGCAGTATTTT. This encodes CASSPPASTDTQYF.

This clone has only a few counts. The chain is built from TRBV7-9 and TRBJ2-2; no firm D call. The V end was cut by 8 bases, the J end by 1 base, with 14 bases between. In germline, CDR1 is SEHNR, CDR2 FQNEAQ (reference sequence). This CDR3 region has 15 residues. The CDR3 nucleotides read TGTGCCAGCTTGGGCGGTCAGAAGAACACCGGGGAGCTGTTTTTT. It codes for CASLGGQKNTGELFF.

This clone was seen more than once but under ten times. This sample includes further DNA sequences coding for the same CDR3. The chain carries TRBV11-2 and TRBJ2-7; TRBD1 matches 7 bases. There are 14 residues in the CDR3. Germline CDR1 and CDR2: SGHAT and FQNNGV. With 5 bases clipped from V and 1 base from J, the junction kept 5 bases outside the gene matches. The CDR3 DNA follows: TGTGCCAGCAGCCCACCGGGACAGTCCTACGAGCAGTACTTC. The encoded protein is CASSPPGQSYEQYF.

This chain joins TRBV29-1 and TRBJ1-4, with D unclear. The CDR3 covers 13 residues. CDR1 SQVTM and CDR2 ANQGSEA come from the germline V gene. V was pared by 6 bases and J by 10 bases, with 18 bases between. CDR3 sequence reads: CSVRVVGAGKLFF. The CDR3 DNA reads TGCAGCGTCCGGGTCGTGGGCGCGGGAAAACTGTTTTTT.

This clone turned up a few times. The chain employs TRBV14 and TRBJ2-1; no clear D gene. This CDR3 comprises 15 residues. Trimming cost V 4 bases and J 0 bases, with 10 bases left between them. The germline CDR1 and CDR2 sequences are SGHDN and FVKESK. The CDR3 reads CASSPGPVSYNEQFF. CDR3 nucleotides: TGTGCCAGCAGCCCAGGACCAGTCTCCTACAATGAGCAGTTCTTC. Based on the CDR3 plus reference TRBV14 and TRBJ2-1, the full variable domain is EAGVTQFPSHSVIEKGQTVTLRCDPISGHDNLYWYRRVMGKEIKFLLHFVKESKQDESGMPNNRFLAERTGGTYSTLKVQPAELEDSGVYFCASSPGPVSYNEQFFGPGTRLTVL.

This clone was counted a few times. V is TRBV30 and J is TRBJ1-5, with D possibly matching TRBD1 (6 bases). The germline V and J ends were trimmed by 0 bases and 3 bases, with 12 bases remaining between them. This CDR3 contains 15 residues. Per germline, CDR1 GTSNPN and CDR2 SVGIG (reference sequence). CDR3 coding DNA: TGTGCCTGGAGTGTATCCGGGACAAACAATCAGCCCCAGCATTTT. It is translated as CAWSVSGTNNQPQHF. Complete variable domain (other parts from reference TRBV30 and TRBJ1-5): SQTIHQWPATLVQPVGSPLSLECTVEGTSNPNLYWYRQAAGRGLQLLFYSVGIGQISSEVPQNLSASRPQDRQFILSSKKLLLSDSGFYLCAWSVSGTNNQPQHFGDGTRLSIL.

The CDR3 DNA follows: TGTGCCTGGAGTAAGGGCCTAGTCACAGATACGCAGTATTTT. It is translated as CAWSKGLVTDTQYF. This chain links TRBV30 with TRBJ2-3, with D hard to call. Trimming removed 2 bases at V and 2 bases at J, with 11 bases between. The CDR3 contains 14 residues. The germline V gene encodes CDR1 GTSNPN and CDR2 SVGIG (reference sequence).

The chain combines TRBV9 with TRBJ1-1; the D is unclear. V lost 4 bases and J lost 4, with 11 bases in between. Germline loops: CDR1 SGDLS, CDR2 YYNGEE. The CDR3 length is 13 residues. The chain's CDR3 is CASSPGYPTEAFF. In DNA, the CDR3 is TGTGCCAGCAGCCCCGGGTATCCCACTGAAGCTTTCTTT. Based on the CDR3 plus reference TRBV9 and TRBJ1-1, the full variable domain is DSGVTQTPKHLITATGQRVTLRCSPRSGDLSVYWYQQSLDQGLQFLIQYYNGEERAKGNILERFSAQQFPDLHSELNLSSLELGDSALYFCASSPGYPTEAFFGQGTRLTVV.

V usage is TRBV30 and J usage is TRBJ2-7; no reliable D call. The germline V gene has CDR1 GTSNPN and CDR2 SVGIG (reference sequence). V was shortened by 0 bases and J by 5 bases, with 8 bases between the two germline ends. CDR3 size: 12 residues. CDR3 bases: TGTGCCTGGAGTGTATTTCTCCACGAGCAGTACTTC. The encoded protein is CAWSVFLHEQYF. Full variable domain (missing parts from reference TRBV30 and TRBJ2-7): SQTIHQWPATLVQPVGSPLSLECTVEGTSNPNLYWYRQAAGRGLQLLFYSVGIGQISSEVPQNLSASRPQDRQFILSSKKLLLSDSGFYLCAWSVFLHEQYFGPGTRLTVT.

The chain joins TRBV27 to TRBJ2-3; 12 bases line up with TRBD2. Looked up from germline, CDR1 is MNHEY and CDR2 is SMNVEV (reference sequence). The CDR3 consists of 15 residues. The ends lost 6 bases at V and 0 bases at J; junction bases unmatched: 1. CDR3 DNA sequence: TGTGCCAGCAGAGGGACTAGCGGGAGCACAGATACGCAGTATTTT. Protein: CASRGTSGSTDTQYF.

This clone was seen a handful of times. CDR3 loop: CASLRERTSTDTQYF. CDR3 bases: TGTGCCAGTCTTCGGGAGCGGACTAGCACAGATACGCAGTATTTT. The chain employs TRBV13 and TRBJ2-3; a weak D match, TRBD2 (6 bases). The germline V and J ends were trimmed by 9 bases and 0 bases, with 16 bases remaining between them. Germline lookup yields CDR1 PRHDT and CDR2 FYEKMQ (reference sequence). The CDR3 totals 15 residues.

This clone turned up a few times. This rearrangement joins TRBV6-1 to TRBJ1-4; 8 positions match TRBD1. Looked up from germline, CDR1 is MNHNS and CDR2 is SASEGT. The trim removed 10 bases at V and 8 bases at J, leaving 9 bases unmatched. The CDR3 length is 13 residues. The CDR3 spells CAILDRDDEKLFF. CDR3 sequence (DNA): TGTGCCATTTTGGACAGGGACGACGAAAAACTGTTTTTT.

This clone turned up a few times. This rearrangement joins TRBV29-1 to TRBJ2-5; either TRBD1 or TRBD2 may fit D (5 bases each). Germline CDR1 is SQVTM and CDR2 is ANQGSEA. Trimming pared 3 bases from V and 2 bases from J, leaving 13 bases between. The CDR3 covers 14 residues. In DNA form, the CDR3 reads TGCAGCGTTGATTACCGGGGCCAGCAAGAGACCCAGTACTTC. Encoded protein: CSVDYRGQQETQYF.

This clone was counted between two and nine times. This chain connects TRBV2 to TRBJ1-5; D perhaps matches TRBD1 (5 bases). Germline lookup yields CDR1 SNHLY and CDR2 FYNNEI. The CDR3 has 14 residues. Trimming stripped 7 bases from V and 2 bases from J, with 12 bases between. The CDR3 DNA follows: TGTGCCAGCACCCCTACACAGGGCAATCAGCCCCAGCATTTT. Amino acid sequence: CASTPTQGNQPQHF.

This clone has just a few counts. The V call is TRBV19, the J call TRBJ1-1; a weak D match, TRBD1 (6 bases). The ends were cut back, 9 bases at V and 0 bases at J, with 11 bases in the middle. The CDR3 is 13 residues long. Germline-derived CDR1 and CDR2 are LNHDA and SQIVND (reference sequence). The CDR3 bases are TGTGCCAGCAGGGACACGCTGAACACTGAAGCTTTCTTT. Encoded protein: CASRDTLNTEAFF. Complete variable domain (other parts from reference TRBV19 and TRBJ1-1): DGGITQSPKYLFRKEGQNVTLSCEQNLNHDAMYWYRQDPGQGLRLIYYSQIVNDFQKGDIAEGYSVSREKKESFPLTVTSAQKNPTAFYLCASRDTLNTEAFFGQGTRLTVV.

The chain couples TRBV29-1 to TRBJ2-1; the match to TRBD1 covers 9 bases. The CDR3 is made up of 14 amino acids. Germline loops: CDR1 SQVTM, CDR2 ANQGSEA. Trimming cost V 7 bases and J 5 bases; bases outside gene matches: 9. CDR3 in DNA: TGCAGCGACTCGGGACAGGGTCCCCACAATGAGCAGTTCTTC. Amino acids: CSDSGQGPHNEQFF.

The V and J genes are TRBV6-5 and TRBJ1-5; D not resolved. The CDR3 length is 15 residues. Trimming stripped 0 bases from V and 0 bases from J, with 6 bases between. Per germline, CDR1 MNHEY and CDR2 SVGAGI. The CDR3 loop reads CASSYSSSSNQPQHF. In DNA form, the CDR3 reads TGTGCCAGCAGTTACTCGAGTTCTAGCAATCAGCCCCAGCATTTT.

The CDR3 DNA is TGTGCCAGCAAGGGTAATGAAAAACTGTTTTTT. Translating gives CASKGNEKLFF. V and J are TRBV25-1 and TRBJ1-4, with D hard to call. CDR3 length equals 11 residues. Germline V gene data show CDR1 as MGHDK and CDR2 as SYGVNS. The V gene lost 7 bases and the J gene lost 4 bases, with 4 bases spanning the gap.

V and J are TRBV6-5 and TRBJ1-1, with D tentatively TRBD1 (5 bases). Between the trimmed V and J ends, which lost 6 bases and 0 bases, there was a span of 11 bases. Germline V gene data show CDR1 as MNHEY and CDR2 as SVGAGI. The CDR3 has 14 amino acids. The CDR3 coding sequence is TGTGCCAGCAGCCTACAGGACGTGAACACTGAAGCTTTCTTT. This sequence encodes CASSLQDVNTEAFF.

The J gene is TRBJ2-3, the V gene TRBV20-1, with D possibly matching TRBD2 (6 bases). Trimming removed 7 bases from V and 6 bases from J, with 11 bases in between. The CDR3 sequence is 11 residues long. In germline, CDR1 is DFQATT, CDR2 SNEGSKA (reference sequence). CDR3 DNA sequence: TGCAGTGTTTCCCGGGGGGATACGCAGTATTTT. Its translation: CSVSRGDTQYF.

V is TRBV7-7 and J is TRBJ2-1, with D perhaps matching TRBD2 (7 bases). The germline gives CDR1 SSHAT, CDR2 FNYEAQ (reference sequence). This CDR3 has 14 residues. DNA for the CDR3: TGTGCTAGCGGCCCCGGGGGGCCCATGGGCGAGCAGTTCTTC. Protein product: CASGPGGPMGEQFF. The full variable domain, rest sourced from reference TRBV7-7 and TRBJ2-1, is GAGVSQSPRYKVTKRGQDVTLRCDPISSHATLYWYQQALGQGPEFLTYFNYEAQPDKSGLPSDRFSAERPEGSISTLTIQRTEQRDSAMYRCASGPGGPMGEQFFGPGTRLTVL.

This clone was counted a few times. The CDR3 DNA reads as TGTGCCAGCAGCTTCGGACTAGCGGGAAGGACCGGGGAGCTGTTTTTT. Its protein is CASSFGLAGRTGELFF. The V and J genes are TRBV7-2 and TRBJ2-2; 12 nucleotides match TRBD2. Germline values: CDR1 SGHTA, CDR2 FQGNSA. The V and J ends lost 3 bases and 5 bases, in that order; junction bases with no gene match: 4. The CDR3 is 16 residues long.

The chain links TRBV28 to TRBJ2-3, with TRBD1 matching 9 bases. The germline V gene has CDR1 MDHEN and CDR2 SYDVKM. V shed 6 bases and J 5 bases; nucleotides not matched to a gene: 15. The CDR3 spans 17 residues. CDR3 region: CASSNFRATGGGDTQYF. In DNA form, the CDR3 reads TGTGCCAGCAGCAACTTTAGGGCGACAGGGGGGGGAGATACGCAGTATTTT.

This chain's CDR3 is CASSQGGTQYF. The CDR3 DNA reads TGTGCCAGCAGCCAAGGGGGTACCCAGTACTTC. This rearrangement joins TRBV14 to TRBJ2-5; no reliable D call. Trimming shortened V by 1 base and J by 8 bases, and 5 bases separated the two germline ends. Germline assignment: CDR1 SGHDN and CDR2 FVKESK. The length of the CDR3 is 11 residues.

As concerns this clone: Other DNA sequences in the same sample also yield this CDR3. The V call is TRBV6-5, the J call TRBJ2-5, with D perhaps matching TRBD1 (6 bases). In germline, CDR1 is MNHEY, CDR2 SVGAGI. Trimming shortened V by 0 bases and J by 1 base, and 6 bases separated the two germline ends. The CDR3 runs 14 residues. CDR3 sequence: CASSYSTGQETQYF. In nucleotides, the CDR3 is TGTGCCAGCAGTTACTCGACAGGCCAAGAGACCCAGTACTTC.